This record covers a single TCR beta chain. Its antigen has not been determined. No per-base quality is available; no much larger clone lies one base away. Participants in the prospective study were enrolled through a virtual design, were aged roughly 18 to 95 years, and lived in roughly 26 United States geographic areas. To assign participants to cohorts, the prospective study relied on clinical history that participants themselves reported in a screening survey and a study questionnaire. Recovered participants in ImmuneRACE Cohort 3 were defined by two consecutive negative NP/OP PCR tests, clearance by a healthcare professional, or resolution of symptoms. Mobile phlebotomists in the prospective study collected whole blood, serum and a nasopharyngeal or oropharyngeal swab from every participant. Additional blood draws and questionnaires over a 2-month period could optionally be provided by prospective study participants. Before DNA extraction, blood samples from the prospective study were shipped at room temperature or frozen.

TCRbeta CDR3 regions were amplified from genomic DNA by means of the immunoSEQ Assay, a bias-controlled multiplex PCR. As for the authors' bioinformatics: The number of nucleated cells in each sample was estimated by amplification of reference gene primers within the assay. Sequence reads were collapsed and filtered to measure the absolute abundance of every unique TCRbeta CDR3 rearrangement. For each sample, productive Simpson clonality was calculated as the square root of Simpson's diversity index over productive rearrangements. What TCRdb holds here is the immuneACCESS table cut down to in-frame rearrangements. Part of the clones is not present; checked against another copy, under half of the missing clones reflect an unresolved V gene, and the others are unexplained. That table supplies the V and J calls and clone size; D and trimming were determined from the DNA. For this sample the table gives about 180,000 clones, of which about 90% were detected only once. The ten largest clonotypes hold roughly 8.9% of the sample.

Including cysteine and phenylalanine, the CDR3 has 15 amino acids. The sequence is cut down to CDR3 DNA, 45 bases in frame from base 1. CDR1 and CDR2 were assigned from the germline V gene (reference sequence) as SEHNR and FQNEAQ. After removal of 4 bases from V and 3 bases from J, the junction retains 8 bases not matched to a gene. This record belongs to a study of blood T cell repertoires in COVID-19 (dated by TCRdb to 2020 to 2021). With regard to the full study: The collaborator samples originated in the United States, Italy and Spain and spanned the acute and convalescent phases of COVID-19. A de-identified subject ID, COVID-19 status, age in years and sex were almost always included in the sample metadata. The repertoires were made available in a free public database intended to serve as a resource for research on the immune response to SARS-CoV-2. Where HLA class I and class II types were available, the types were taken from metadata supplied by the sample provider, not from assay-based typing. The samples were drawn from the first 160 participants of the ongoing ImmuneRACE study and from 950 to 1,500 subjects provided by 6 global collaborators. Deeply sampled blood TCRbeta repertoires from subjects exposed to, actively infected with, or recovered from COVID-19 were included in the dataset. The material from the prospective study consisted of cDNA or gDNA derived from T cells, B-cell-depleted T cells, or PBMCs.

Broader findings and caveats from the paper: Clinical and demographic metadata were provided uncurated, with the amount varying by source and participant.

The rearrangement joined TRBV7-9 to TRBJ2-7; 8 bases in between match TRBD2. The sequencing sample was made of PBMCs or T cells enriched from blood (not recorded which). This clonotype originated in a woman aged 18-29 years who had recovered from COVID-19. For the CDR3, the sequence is CASSSASGPFYEQYF. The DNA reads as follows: TGTGCCAGCAGCTCCGCTAGCGGGCCCTTCTACGAGCAGTACTTC.